This passage covers 8 T cell receptor beta chains from one sample sequenced in a study of cytomegalovirus exposure and HLA in healthy donors. The PCR used 60 Vbeta and 13 Jbeta primers. Libraries were prepared by immunoSEQ multiplex PCR; TCRdb keeps only in-frame clonotypes and omits some of them. The sample includes 95,000 to 100,000 clones, about 75% of them seen just once. The sequenced sample consisted of PBMCs. These TCRs come from a man aged 45 to 65 in good health and CMV-seronegative.

The CDR3 region is CASSIGQGAIQPQHF. For the CDR3, the DNA is TGTGCCAGTAGTATAGGGCAGGGGGCGATTCAGCCCCAGCATTTT. The chain employs TRBV19 and TRBJ1-5, with 8 bases matching TRBD1. The germline V gene encodes CDR1 LNHDA and CDR2 SQIVND (reference sequence). V lost 1 base, J lost 6 bases, and 5 bases stayed unmatched. The CDR3 has 15 residues.

The chain has TRBV7-9 and TRBJ2-5; D may be TRBD2 (6 bases). This CDR3 has 14 amino acids. CDR1 is SEHNR, CDR2 FQNEAQ, per germline (reference sequence). V was cut by 5 bases and J by 5 bases, with 15 bases left in between. The DNA for the CDR3 is TGTGCCAGCAGCAAACCCCTGGGGGGTGAGACCCAGTACTTC. Encoded protein: CASSKPLGGETQYF.

The genes are TRBV11-2 and TRBJ2-1; 12 bases line up with TRBD2. The V gene's germline CDR1 is SGHAT and CDR2 FQNNGV. J was trimmed by 2 bases and V by 7 bases; bases with no gene match: 3. The CDR3 contains 15 residues. The CDR3 loop is CASTLAGGAYNEQFF. CDR3 bases: TGTGCCAGCACACTAGCGGGAGGAGCCTACAATGAGCAGTTCTTC.

The V gene is TRBV30, the J gene TRBJ1-6, with 7 bases aligning to TRBD1. V lost 0 bases, J lost 9 bases, and 5 bases stayed unmatched. Germline CDR1 reads GTSNPN; CDR2 reads SVGIG (reference sequence). The CDR3 covers 14 residues. The DNA for the CDR3 is TGTGCCTGGAGTGTAATAGGGGGCAGTTCACCCCTCCACTTT. Residues: CAWSVIGGSSPLHF. Based on the CDR3 plus reference TRBV30 and TRBJ1-6, the full variable domain is SQTIHQWPATLVQPVGSPLSLECTVEGTSNPNLYWYRQAAGRGLQLLFYSVGIGQISSEVPQNLSASRPQDRQFILSSKKLLLSDSGFYLCAWSVIGGSSPLHFGNGTRLTVT.

This sequence joins TRBV6-1 and TRBJ1-5, with D unclear. This CDR3 spans 14 amino acids. V lost 7 bases and J lost 0, with 10 bases in between. Germline loops: CDR1 MNHNS, CDR2 SASEGT. The CDR3 DNA sequence: TGTGCCAGCAAGCTTTCCGGTAGCAATCAGCCCCAGCATTTT. Protein sequence: CASKLSGSNQPQHF.

This chain links TRBV11-3 with TRBJ2-1; D unclear. Germline V gives CDR1 SGHNT, CDR2 YENEEA. The ends were cut back, 5 bases at V and 6 bases at J, with 14 bases in the middle. This CDR3 comprises 14 residues. The CDR3 coding sequence is TGTGCCAGCAGCCTCCCCGGCGGCTTCAATGAGCAGTTCTTC. Its protein product is CASSLPGGFNEQFF.

This clone was seen a single time. This chain connects TRBV11-2 to TRBJ2-2, with D unresolved. The CDR3 length is 12 residues. Trimming removed 5 bases from V and 4 bases from J, with 5 bases in between. Germline loops: CDR1 SGHAT, CDR2 FQNNGV. The CDR3 is CASSKPTGELFF. The CDR3 DNA follows: TGTGCCAGCAGCAAGCCCACCGGGGAGCTGTTTTTT.

The V and J genes are TRBV7-9 and TRBJ2-7; 8 nucleotides agree with TRBD2. V gave up 1 base and J gave up 5 bases; unmatched junction bases: 7. Germline V gene data show CDR1 as SEHNR and CDR2 as FQNEAQ (reference sequence). This CDR3 comprises 15 residues. This CDR3 is CASSLGTGRGNEQYF. CDR3 DNA sequence: TGTGCCAGCAGCTTAGGAACCGGGAGGGGCAACGAGCAGTACTTC. The variable domain in full, completed from reference TRBV7-9 and TRBJ2-7, reads DTGVSQNPRHKITKRGQNVTFRCDPISEHNRLYWYRQTLGQGPEFLTYFQNEAQLEKSRLLSDRFSAERPKGSFSTLEIQRTEQGDSAMYLCASSLGTGRGNEQYFGPGTRLTVT.